This T cell receptor (beta chain) is drawn from a study of post-analysis software for immune sequencing data (dated by TCRdb to the mid-2010s). Study-wide context: Recorded disease courses included relapsing-remitting, secondary progressive and progressive-relapsing multiple sclerosis, with some patients lacking subtype annotation. The patient repertoires were set against around ten previously published healthy control repertoires from donors whose ages ranged from roughly 6 to 26 years. A subset of samples was prepared in parallel using single-end sample barcoding, then pooled and co-amplified after Illumina adapter ligation.

With respect to this clonotype: No antigen is known for it. No base-level quality is on record; no much larger clone is a single base apart.

Library construction relied on PCR. The sequencer listed for this sample is Illumina HiSeq 2500. To reduce PCR and sequencing biases, unique molecular identifiers were incorporated into the TCR beta cDNA libraries. Approximately 500,000 cDNA molecules were obtained for every 1 to 10 million input T cells, so each molecule roughly corresponded to one T cell. The patient libraries were prepared and sequenced with the same protocol used for the earlier healthy control dataset. Samples belonging to the same batch were prepared together, multiplexed and sequenced on a shared HiSeq lane. The authors' pipeline ran thus. MIGEC was used to process the raw barcoded reads, and molecular identifier groups with only a single read were discarded before consensus assembly and CDR3 extraction. Clonotype tables were post-analysed with VDJtools, normalizing diversity by down-sampling all datasets to the smallest sample size. In repertoire overlap clustering, CDR3 amino acid sequences, but not nucleotide sequences, were matched to correct batch-related cross-sample contamination. In TCRdb, the public reads were trimmed at Q25 with fastp and aligned with MiXCR, with productive beta chains retained. Rows with a matching CDR3 protein are joined into one entry that keeps the most common DNA and genes. TCRdb's processing, not the study's, gives the V and J calls here. The sample table contains 740,000 or so distinct CDR3 sequences; only one count was recorded for roughly 50% of them. About 4.8% of the sample belongs to the ten largest clones.

Its CDR3 holds 15 amino acids, cysteine through phenylalanine. Only the CDR3 portion is preserved as DNA: 45 bases, with reading frame beginning at the first base. The trim is 5 bases for V and 1 base for J, with a gap of 15 bases between the germline ends. According to the germline V gene (reference sequence), CDR1 reads SGHKS and CDR2 reads YYEKEE. Broader findings and caveats from the paper: Direct clustering with F measure revealed strong co-clustering of samples prepared in the same batch, which led to a batch-effect correction. Normalized Chao1 diversity was significantly lower in multiple sclerosis patients than controls, suggesting substantial peripheral T-cell clonal expansion. Significantly higher frequencies in patients than in controls were found for roughly 5 TRBV segments, including TRBV5-6, TRBV5-1 and TRBV20-1. The multiple sclerosis patient group was slightly younger than the control group.

TCR beta repertoires were profiled from peripheral blood of under 15 young patients with multiple sclerosis to demonstrate the VDJtools post-analysis software. The patients with multiple sclerosis were children and adolescents between about 6 and 15 years of age. The V and J segments used are TRBV5-5 and TRBJ2-5; the D gene cannot be named for sure. The material sequenced was blood. This TCR derives from a girl aged 10-17 years with multiple sclerosis. CDR3 sequence: CASSRAARLQETQYF. The sequenced DNA: TGTGCCAGCAGTCGGGCGGCAAGGCTCCAAGAGACCCAGTACTTC.